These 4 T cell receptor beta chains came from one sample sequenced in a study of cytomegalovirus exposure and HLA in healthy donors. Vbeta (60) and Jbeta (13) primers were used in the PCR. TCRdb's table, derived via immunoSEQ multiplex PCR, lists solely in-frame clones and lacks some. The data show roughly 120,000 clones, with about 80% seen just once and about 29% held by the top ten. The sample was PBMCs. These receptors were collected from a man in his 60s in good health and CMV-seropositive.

CDR3 in DNA: TGTGCCATCAGTGCCGGGACAGGGGTGAGTGAAGCTTTCTTT. Translated, it gives CAISAGTGVSEAFF. This sequence joins TRBV10-3 and TRBJ1-1; 10 bases map to TRBD1. The V and J ends lost 4 bases and 7 bases, in that order; junction bases with no gene match: 6. CDR1 is ENHRY, CDR2 SYGVKD, per germline. There are 14 residues in the CDR3.

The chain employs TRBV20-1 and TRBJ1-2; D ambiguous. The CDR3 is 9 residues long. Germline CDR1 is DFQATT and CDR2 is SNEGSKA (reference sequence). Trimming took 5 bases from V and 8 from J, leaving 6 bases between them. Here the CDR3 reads CSAPEGYTF. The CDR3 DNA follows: TGCAGTGCTCCAGAAGGCTACACCTTC.

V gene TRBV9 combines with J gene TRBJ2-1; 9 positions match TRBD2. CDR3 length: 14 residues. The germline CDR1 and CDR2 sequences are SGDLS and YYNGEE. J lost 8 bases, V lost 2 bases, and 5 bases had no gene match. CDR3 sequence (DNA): TGTGCCAGCAGCGTCGGGACTAGCCCTCATGAGCAGTTCTTC. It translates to CASSVGTSPHEQFF. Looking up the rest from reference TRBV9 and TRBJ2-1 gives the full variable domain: DSGVTQTPKHLITATGQRVTLRCSPRSGDLSVYWYQQSLDQGLQFLIQYYNGEERAKGNILERFSAQQFPDLHSELNLSSLELGDSALYFCASSVGTSPHEQFFGPGTRLTVL.

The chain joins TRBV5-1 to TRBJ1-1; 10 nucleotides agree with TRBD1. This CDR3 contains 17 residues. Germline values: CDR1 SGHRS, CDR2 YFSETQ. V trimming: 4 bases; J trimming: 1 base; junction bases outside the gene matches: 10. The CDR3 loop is CASSIDRDRGSNTEAFF. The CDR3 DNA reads TGCGCCAGCAGCATAGACCGGGACAGGGGATCGAACACTGAAGCTTTCTTT. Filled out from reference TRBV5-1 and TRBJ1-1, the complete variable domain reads KAGVTQTPRYLIKTRGQQVTLSCSPISGHRSVSWYQQTPGQGLQFLFEYFSETQRNKGNFPGRFSGRQFSNSRSEMNVSTLELGDSALYLCASSIDRDRGSNTEAFFGQGTRLTVV.